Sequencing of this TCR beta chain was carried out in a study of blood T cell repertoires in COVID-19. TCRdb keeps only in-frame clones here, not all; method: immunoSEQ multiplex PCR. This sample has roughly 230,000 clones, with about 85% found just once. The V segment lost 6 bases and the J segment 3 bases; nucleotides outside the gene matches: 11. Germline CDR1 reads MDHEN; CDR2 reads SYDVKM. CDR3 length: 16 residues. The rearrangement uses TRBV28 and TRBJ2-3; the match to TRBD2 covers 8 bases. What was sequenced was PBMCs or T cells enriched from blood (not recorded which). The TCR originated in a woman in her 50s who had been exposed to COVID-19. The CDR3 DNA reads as TGTGCCAGCAGACTTAACCCCGGGGGGGGAACAGATACGCAGTATTTT. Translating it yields CASRLNPGGGTDTQYF.